The clone carrying this T cell receptor (beta chain) showed up just a few times. The data derive from a study of beta chain features in type 1 diabetes. Germline V gene data show CDR1 as KGHSH and CDR2 as LQKENI. Trimming shortened V by 5 bases and J by 3 bases, and 19 bases separated the two germline ends. The CDR3 has 16 amino acids. The isolated RNA, all of it, was reverse transcribed, so expressed TCRB transcripts were what got sequenced. Sequencing used immunoSEQ multiplex PCR; TCRdb keeps in-frame clones, though not all of them. The data show just under 150,000 clones, 8.5% to 12% seen once. Sample: naive CD4+ T cells from blood. The V and J genes are TRBV18 and TRBJ2-5; D may be TRBD2 (7 bases). This TCR derives from a man in his late teens or twenties in good health. The CDR3 loop is CASSWGRRGAEETQYF. In nucleotides, the CDR3 is TGTGCCAGCTCATGGGGACGACGGGGGGCTGAAGAGACCCAGTACTTC.